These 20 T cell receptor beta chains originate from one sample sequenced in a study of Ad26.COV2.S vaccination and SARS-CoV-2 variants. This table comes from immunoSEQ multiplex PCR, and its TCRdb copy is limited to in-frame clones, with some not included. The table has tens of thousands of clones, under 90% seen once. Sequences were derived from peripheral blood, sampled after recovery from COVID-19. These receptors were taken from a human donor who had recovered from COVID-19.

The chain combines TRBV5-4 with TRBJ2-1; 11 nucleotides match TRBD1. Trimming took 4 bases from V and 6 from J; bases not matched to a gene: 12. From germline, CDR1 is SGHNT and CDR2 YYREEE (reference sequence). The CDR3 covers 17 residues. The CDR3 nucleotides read TGTGCCAGCAGCCGCGACCACCGGGACAGGGGGTCCAATGAGCAGTTCTTC. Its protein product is CASSRDHRDRGSNEQFF.

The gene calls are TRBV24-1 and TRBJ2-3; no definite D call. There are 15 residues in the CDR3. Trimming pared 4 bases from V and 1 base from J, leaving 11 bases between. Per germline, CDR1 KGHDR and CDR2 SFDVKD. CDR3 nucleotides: TGTGCCACCAGTGACACGGACCCTGGCACAGATACGCAGTATTTT. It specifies CATSDTDPGTDTQYF.

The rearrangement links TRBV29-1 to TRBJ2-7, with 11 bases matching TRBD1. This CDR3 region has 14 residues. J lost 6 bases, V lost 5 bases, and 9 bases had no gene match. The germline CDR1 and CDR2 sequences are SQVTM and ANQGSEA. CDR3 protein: CSVWGGTGGVEQYF. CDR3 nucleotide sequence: TGCAGCGTTTGGGGTGGGACAGGGGGGGTCGAGCAGTACTTC.

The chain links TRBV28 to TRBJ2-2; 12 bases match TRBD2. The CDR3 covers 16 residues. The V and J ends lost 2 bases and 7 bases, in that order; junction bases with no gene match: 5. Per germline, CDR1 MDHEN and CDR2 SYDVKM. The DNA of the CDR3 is TGTGCCAGCAGTTTAGTAGTGACTAGCGGGAGCGGGGAGCTGTTTTTT. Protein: CASSLVVTSGSGELFF.

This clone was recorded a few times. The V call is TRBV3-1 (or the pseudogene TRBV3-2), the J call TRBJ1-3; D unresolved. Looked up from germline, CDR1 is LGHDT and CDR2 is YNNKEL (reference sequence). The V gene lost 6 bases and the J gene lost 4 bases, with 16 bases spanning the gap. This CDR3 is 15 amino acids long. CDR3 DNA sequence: TGTGCCAGCAGTCCCGCGCGGACCAGAGGAAACACCATATATTTT. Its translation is CASSPARTRGNTIYF.

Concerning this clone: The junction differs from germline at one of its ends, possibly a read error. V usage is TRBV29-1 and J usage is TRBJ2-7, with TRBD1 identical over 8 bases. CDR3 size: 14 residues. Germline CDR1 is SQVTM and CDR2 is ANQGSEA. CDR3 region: CSVEDRGLSYEQYF. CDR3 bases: TGCAGCGTGGAAGACAGGGGACTCTCCTACGAGCAGTACTTC.

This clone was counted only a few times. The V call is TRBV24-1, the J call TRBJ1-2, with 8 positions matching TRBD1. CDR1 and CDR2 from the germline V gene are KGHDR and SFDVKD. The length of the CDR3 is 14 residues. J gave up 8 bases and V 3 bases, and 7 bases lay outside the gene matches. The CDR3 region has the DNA TGTGCCACCAGTGATACTGACAGGGGTGGAGGCTACACCTTC. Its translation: CATSDTDRGGGYTF.

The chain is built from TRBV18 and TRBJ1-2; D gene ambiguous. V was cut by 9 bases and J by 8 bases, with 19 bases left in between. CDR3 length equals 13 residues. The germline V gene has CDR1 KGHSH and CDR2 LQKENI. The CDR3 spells CASSAFPLGGYTF. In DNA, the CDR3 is TGTGCCAGTTCAGCCTTCCCTCTGGGAGGCTACACCTTC.

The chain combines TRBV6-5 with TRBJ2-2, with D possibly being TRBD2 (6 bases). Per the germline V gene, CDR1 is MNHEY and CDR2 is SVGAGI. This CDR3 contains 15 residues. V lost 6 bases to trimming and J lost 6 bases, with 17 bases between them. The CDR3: CASSNGRDAAGELFF. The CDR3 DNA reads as TGTGCCAGCAGCAATGGGCGGGATGCGGCCGGGGAGCTGTTTTTT.

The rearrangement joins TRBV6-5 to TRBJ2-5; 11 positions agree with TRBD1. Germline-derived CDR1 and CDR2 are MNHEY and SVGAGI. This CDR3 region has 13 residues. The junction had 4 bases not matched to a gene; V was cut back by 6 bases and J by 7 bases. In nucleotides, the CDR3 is TGTGCCAGCAGCAAAGGGACAGGGGGGACCCAGTACTTC. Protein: CASSKGTGGTQYF.

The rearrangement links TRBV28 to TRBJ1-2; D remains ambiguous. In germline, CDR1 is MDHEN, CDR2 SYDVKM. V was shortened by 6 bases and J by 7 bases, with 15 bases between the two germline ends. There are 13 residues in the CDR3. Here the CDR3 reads CASSRPGRAGYTF. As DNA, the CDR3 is TGTGCCAGCAGCCGTCCGGGGAGAGCTGGCTACACCTTC.

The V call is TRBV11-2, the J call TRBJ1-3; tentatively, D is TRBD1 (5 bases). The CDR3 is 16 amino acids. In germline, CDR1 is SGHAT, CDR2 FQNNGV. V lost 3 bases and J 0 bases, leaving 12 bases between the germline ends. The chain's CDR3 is CASSFRDGSSGNTIYF. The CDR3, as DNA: TGTGCCAGCAGCTTCCGGGACGGAAGCTCTGGAAACACCATATATTTT. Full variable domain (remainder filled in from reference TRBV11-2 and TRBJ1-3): EAGVAQSPRYKIIEKRQSVAFWCNPISGHATLYWYQQILGQGPKLLIQFQNNGVVDDSQLPKDRFSAERLKGVDSTLKIQPAKLEDSAVYLCASSFRDGSSGNTIYFGEGSWLTVV.

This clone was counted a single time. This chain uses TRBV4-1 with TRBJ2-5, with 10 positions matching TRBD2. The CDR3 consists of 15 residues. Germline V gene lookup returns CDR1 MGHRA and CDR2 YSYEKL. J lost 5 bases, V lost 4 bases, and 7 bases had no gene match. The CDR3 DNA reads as TGCGCCAGCAGCCCCTCCCTAGCGGGAGTTGAGACCCAGTACTTC. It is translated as CASSPSLAGVETQYF.

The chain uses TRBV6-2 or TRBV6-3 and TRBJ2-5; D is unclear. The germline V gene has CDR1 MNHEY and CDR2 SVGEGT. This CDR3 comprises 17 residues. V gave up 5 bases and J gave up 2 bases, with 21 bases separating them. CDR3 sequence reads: CASSTPTTGGEQETQYF. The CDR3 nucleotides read TGTGCCAGCAGTACCCCTACGACTGGTGGGGAACAAGAGACCCAGTACTTC.

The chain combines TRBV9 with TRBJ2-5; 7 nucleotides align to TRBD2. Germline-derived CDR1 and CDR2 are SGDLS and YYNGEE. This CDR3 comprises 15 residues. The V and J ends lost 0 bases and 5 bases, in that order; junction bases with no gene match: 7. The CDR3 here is CASSVEGGSYETQYF. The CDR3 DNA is TGTGCCAGCAGCGTAGAAGGCGGGAGTTATGAGACCCAGTACTTC.

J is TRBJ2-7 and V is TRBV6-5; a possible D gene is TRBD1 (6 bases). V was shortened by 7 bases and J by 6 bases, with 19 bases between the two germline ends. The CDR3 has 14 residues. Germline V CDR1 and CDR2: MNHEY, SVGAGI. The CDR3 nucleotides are TGTGCCAGCAACCCAGGGGTCGGGGTTGGCGAGCAGTACTTC. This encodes CASNPGVGVGEQYF.

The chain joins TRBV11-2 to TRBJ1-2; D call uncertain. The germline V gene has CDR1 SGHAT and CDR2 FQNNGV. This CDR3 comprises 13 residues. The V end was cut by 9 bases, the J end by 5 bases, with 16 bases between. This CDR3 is CASGETLLYGYTF. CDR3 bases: TGTGCCAGTGGGGAAACTCTACTATATGGCTACACCTTC.

The CDR3 DNA reads TGTGCCAGCAGGGCGAACACCGGGGAGCTGTTTTTT. It codes for CASRANTGELFF. The chain has TRBV28 and TRBJ2-2, with D hard to call. V was trimmed by 6 bases and J by 0 bases, leaving 2 bases between them. The CDR3 is made up of 12 amino acids. CDR1 is MDHEN, CDR2 SYDVKM, per germline.

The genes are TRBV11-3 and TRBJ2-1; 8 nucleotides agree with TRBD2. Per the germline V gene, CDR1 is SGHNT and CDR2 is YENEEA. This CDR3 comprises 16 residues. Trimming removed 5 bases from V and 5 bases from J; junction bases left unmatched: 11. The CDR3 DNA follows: TGTGCCAGCAGCCCGGGGGGTAGCGGGGTTAACAATGAGCAGTTCTTC. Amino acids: CASSPGGSGVNNEQFF.

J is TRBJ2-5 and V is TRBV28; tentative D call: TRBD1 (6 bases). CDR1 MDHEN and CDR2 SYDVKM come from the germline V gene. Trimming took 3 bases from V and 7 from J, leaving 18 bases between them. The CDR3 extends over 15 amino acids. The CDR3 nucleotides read TGTGCCAGCAGTTTTGAGGACAGTGTGGTAGGGACCCAGTACTTC. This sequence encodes CASSFEDSVVGTQYF. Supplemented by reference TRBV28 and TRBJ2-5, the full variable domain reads DVKVTQSSRYLVKRTGEKVFLECVQDMDHENMFWYRQDPGLGLRLIYFSYDVKMKEKGDIPEGYSVSREKKERFSLILESASTNQTSMYLCASSFEDSVVGTQYFGPGTRLLVL.